This TCR beta chain was found in a study of T cells expressing NK-cell markers. The overall study: Sorted CD3+CD56+NKG2C+, CD3+CD56+NKG2C- and CD3+CD56-NKG2C+ T-cell subsets were beta-chain profiled. Seven of the eight sequenced donors were classified as HCMV-seropositive, and one was classified as seronegative.

CDR1 and CDR2 (germline): MNHEY, SVGEGT. CDR3 length: 14 residues. Scientists made TCR beta cDNA using 5'RACE template switching with UMIs. TCRdb reprocessed the 5' RACE reads and keeps a single row for each CDR3 protein, giving no DNA. The specimen's table records about 160,000 distinct CDR3 sequences. Study-level findings and limits: These clonotypes also led the CD3+CD56-NKG2C+ fraction in a few donors.

With respect to this clonotype: Its antigen is unidentified.

The chain combines TRBV6-2 or TRBV6-3 with TRBJ1-5. The sequenced sample consisted of blood T cells: a sorted CD56 or NKG2C T cell subset, CD4+ or CD8+ T cells, or bulk PBMC T cells (not recorded which). This sequence was found in a woman between 18 and 69 years old in good health. CDR3 sequence: CARTSGTLNQPQHF.